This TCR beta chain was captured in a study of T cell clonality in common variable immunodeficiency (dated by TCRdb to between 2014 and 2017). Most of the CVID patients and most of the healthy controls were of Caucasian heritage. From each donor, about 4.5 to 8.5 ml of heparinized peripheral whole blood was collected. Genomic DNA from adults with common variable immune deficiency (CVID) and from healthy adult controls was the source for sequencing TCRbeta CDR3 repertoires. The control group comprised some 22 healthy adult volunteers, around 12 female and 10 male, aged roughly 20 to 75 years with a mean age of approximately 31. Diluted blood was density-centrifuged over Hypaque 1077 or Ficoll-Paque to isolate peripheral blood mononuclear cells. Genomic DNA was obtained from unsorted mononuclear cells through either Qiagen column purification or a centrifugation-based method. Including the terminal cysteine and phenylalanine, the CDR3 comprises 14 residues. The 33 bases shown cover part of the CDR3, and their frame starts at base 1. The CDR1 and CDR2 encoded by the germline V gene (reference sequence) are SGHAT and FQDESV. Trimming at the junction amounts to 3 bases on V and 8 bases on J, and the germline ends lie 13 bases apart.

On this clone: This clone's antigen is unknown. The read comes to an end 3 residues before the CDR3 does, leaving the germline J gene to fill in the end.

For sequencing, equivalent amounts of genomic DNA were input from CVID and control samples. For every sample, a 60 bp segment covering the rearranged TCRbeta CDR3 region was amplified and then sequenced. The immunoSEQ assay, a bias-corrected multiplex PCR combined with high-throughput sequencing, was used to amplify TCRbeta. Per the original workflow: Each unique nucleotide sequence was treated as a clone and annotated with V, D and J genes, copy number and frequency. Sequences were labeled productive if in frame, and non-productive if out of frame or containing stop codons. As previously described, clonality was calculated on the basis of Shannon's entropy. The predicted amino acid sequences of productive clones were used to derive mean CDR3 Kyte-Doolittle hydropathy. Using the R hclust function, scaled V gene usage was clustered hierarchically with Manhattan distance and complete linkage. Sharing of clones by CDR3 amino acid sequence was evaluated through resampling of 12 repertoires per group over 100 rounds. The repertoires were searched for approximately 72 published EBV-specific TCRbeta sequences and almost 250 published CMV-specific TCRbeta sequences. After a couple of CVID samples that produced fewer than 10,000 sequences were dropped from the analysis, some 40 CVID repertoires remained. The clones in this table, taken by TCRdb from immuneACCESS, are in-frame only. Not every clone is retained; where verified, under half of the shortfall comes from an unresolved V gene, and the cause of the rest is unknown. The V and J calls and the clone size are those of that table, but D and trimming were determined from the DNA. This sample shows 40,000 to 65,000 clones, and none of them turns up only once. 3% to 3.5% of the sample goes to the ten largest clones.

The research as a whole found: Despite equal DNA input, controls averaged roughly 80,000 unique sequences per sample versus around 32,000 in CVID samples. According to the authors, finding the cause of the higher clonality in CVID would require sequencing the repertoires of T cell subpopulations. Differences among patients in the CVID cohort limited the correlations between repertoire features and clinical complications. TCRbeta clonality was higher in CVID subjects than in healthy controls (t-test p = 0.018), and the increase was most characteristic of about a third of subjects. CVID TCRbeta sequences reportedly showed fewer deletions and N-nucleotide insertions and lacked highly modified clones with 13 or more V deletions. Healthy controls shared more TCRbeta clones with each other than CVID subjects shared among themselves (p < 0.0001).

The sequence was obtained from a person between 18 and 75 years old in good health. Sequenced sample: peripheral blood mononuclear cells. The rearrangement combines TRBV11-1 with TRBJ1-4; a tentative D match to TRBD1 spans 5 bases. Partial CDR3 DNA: TGTGCCAGCAGCTTCAACCGGGCAGGGGAAAAA. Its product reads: CASSFNRAGEK. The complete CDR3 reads CASSFNRAGEKLFF.